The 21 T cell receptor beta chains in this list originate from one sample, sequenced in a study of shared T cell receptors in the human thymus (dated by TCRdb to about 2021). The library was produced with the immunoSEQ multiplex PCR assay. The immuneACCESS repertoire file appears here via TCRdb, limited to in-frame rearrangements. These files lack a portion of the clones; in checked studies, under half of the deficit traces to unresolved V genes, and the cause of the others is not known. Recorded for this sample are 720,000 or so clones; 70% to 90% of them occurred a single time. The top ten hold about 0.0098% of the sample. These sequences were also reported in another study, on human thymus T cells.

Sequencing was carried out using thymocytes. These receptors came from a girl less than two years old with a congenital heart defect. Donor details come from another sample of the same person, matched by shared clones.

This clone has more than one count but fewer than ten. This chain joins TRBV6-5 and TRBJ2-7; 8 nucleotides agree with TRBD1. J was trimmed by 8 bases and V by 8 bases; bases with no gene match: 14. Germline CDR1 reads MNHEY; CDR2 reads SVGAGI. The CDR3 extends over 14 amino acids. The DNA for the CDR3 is TGTGCCAGCCTCAATAATAGGGACAGGCCAAAGCAGTACTTC. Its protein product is CASLNNRDRPKQYF.

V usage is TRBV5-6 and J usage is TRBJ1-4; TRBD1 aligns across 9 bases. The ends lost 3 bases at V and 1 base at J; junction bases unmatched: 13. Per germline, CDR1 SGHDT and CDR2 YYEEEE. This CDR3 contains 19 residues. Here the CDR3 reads CASSSGRTGQGRTNEKLFF. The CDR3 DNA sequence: TGTGCCAGCAGCTCCGGACGGACCGGACAGGGGAGAACTAATGAAAAACTGTTTTTT.

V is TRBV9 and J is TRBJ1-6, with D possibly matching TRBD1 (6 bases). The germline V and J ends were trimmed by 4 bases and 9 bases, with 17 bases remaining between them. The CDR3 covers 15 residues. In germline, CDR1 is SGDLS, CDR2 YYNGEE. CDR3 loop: CASSPHRVFTSPLHF. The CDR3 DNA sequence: TGTGCCAGCAGCCCGCACAGGGTATTCACTTCACCCCTCCACTTT. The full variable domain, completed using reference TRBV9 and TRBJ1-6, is DSGVTQTPKHLITATGQRVTLRCSPRSGDLSVYWYQQSLDQGLQFLIQYYNGEERAKGNILERFSAQQFPDLHSELNLSSLELGDSALYFCASSPHRVFTSPLHFGNGTRLTVT.

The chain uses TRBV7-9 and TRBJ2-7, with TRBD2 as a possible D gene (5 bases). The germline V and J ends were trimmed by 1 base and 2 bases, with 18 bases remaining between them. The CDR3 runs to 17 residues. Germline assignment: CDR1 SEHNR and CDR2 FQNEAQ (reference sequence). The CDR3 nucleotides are TGTGCCAGCAGCTTAGTTTACGGGGTTGGGAGTACCTACGAGCAGTACTTC. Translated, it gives CASSLVYGVGSTYEQYF.

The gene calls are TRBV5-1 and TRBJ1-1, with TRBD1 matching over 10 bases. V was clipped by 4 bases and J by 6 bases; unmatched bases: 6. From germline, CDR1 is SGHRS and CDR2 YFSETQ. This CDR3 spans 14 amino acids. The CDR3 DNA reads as TGCGCCAGCAGCAAAGGACAGGGGGTTTCTGAAGCTTTCTTT. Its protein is CASSKGQGVSEAFF. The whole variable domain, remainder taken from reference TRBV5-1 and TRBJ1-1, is KAGVTQTPRYLIKTRGQQVTLSCSPISGHRSVSWYQQTPGQGLQFLFEYFSETQRNKGNFPGRFSGRQFSNSRSEMNVSTLELGDSALYLCASSKGQGVSEAFFGQGTRLTVV.

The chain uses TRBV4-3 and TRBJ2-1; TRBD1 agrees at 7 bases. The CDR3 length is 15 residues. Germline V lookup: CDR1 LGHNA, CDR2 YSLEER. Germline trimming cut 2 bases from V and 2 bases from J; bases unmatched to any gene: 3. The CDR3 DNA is TGCGCCAGCAGCCAAAACAGGGGACCCTACAATGAGCAGTTCTTC. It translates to CASSQNRGPYNEQFF.

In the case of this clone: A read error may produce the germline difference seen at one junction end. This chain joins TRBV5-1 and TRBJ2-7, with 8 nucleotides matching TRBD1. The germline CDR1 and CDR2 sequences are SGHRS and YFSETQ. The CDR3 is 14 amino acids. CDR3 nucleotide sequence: TGCGCCAGCAGCCCGACCTCTAGGGACAGGCGATTTTTCTTC. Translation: CASSPTSRDRRFFF.

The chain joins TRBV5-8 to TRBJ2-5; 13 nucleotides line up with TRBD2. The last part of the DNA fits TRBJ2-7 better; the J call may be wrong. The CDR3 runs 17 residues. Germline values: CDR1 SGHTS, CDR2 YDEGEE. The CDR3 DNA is TGTGCCAGCAGCCCTACCGGGACTAGCGGGGAGACCTACGAGCAGTACTTC. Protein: CASSPTGTSGETYEQYF.

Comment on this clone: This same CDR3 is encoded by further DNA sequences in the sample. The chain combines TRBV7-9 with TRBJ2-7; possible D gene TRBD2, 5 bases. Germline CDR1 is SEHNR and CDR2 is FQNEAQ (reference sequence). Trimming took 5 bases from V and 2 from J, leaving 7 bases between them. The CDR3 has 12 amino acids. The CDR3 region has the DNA TGTGCCAGCAGCCCCGGGGCCTACGAGCAGTACTTC. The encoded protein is CASSPGAYEQYF.

CDR3 coding DNA: TGTGCCAGTAATATGGGGGGATCGGAAGAGACCCAGTACTTC. This encodes CASNMGGSEETQYF. V and J are TRBV19 and TRBJ2-5; possibly TRBD2 for D (6 bases). This CDR3 contains 14 residues. The germline V gene has CDR1 LNHDA and CDR2 SQIVND (reference sequence). The ends were cut back, 7 bases at V and 3 bases at J, with 15 bases in the middle.

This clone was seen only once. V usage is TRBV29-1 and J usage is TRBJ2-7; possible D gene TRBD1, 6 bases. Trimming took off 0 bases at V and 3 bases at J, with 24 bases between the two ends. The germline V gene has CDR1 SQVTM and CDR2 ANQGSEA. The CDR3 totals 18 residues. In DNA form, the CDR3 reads TGCAGCGTTGAAGACCAGCCCCGACAGGTTGGAGAGAACTACGAGCAGTACTTC. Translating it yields CSVEDQPRQVGENYEQYF.

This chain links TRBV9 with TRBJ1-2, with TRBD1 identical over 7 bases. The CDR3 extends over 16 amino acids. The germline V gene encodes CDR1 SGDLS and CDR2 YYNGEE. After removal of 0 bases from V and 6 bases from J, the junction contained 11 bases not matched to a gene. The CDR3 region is CASSVDPRGNLNGYTF. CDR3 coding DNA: TGTGCCAGCAGCGTAGATCCCAGGGGGAACTTGAATGGCTACACCTTC.

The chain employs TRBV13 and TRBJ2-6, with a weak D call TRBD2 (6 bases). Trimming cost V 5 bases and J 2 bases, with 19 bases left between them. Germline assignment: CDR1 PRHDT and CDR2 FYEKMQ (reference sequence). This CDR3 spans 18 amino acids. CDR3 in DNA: TGTGCCAGCAGCCTTAAAACCGTCAGGGAGGCTGGGGCCAACGTCCTGACTTTC. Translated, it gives CASSLKTVREAGANVLTF.

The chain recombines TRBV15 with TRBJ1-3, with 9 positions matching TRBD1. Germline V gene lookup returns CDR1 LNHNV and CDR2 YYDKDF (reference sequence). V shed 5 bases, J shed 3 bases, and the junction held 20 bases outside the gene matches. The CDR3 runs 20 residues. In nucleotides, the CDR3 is TGTGCCACCAGCCCACACTTACGAAACGTCCGACAGGGGGATGGAAACACCATATATTTT. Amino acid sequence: CATSPHLRNVRQGDGNTIYF.

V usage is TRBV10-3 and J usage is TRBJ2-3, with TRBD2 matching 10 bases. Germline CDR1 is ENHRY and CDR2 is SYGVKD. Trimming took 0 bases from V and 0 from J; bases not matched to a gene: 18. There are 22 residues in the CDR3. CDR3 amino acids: CAISESGRSSGGAVLSTDTQYF. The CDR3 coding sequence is TGTGCCATCAGTGAGTCGGGCCGTAGCAGCGGGGGGGCCGTCCTCAGCACAGATACGCAGTATTTT.

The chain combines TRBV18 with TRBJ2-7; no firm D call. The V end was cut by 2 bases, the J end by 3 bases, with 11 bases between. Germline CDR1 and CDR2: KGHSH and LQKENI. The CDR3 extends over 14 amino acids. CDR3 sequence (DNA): TGTGCCAGCTCACCAGACCCGGGTAGCTACGAGCAGTACTTC. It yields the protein CASSPDPGSYEQYF.

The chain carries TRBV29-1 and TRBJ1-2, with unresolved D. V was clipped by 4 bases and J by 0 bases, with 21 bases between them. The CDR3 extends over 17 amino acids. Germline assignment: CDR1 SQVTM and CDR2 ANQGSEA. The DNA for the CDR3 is TGCAGCGTTGTGGCTCGTGGCCGGGAAGGATCTAACTATGGCTACACCTTC. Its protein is CSVVARGREGSNYGYTF.

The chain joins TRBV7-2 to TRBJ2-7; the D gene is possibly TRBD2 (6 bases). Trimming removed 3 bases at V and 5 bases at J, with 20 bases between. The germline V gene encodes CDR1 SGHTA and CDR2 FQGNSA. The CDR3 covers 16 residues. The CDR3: CASSLEGLGAYDEQYF. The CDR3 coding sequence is TGTGCCAGCAGCTTGGAGGGGTTGGGAGCCTACGACGAGCAGTACTTC.

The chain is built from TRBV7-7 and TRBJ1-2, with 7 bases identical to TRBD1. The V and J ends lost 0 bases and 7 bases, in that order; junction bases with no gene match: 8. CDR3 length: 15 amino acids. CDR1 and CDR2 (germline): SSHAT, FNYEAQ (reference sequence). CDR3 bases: TGTGCCAGCAGCTTAGCGAAAGGGGGCAGGGGTGGCTACACCTTC. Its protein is CASSLAKGGRGGYTF.

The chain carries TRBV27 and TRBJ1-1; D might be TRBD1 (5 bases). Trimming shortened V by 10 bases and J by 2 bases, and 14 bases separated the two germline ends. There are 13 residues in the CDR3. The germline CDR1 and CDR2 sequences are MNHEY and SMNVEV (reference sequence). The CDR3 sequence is CATSIGGNTEAFF. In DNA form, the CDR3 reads TGTGCCACCTCAATCGGGGGTAACACTGAAGCTTTCTTT.

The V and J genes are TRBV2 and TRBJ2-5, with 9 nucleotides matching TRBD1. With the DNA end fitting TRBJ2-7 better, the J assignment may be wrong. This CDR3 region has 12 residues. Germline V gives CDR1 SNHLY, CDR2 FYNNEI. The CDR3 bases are TGTGCCAGCCGGGACAGGGCGTACGAGCAGTACTTC. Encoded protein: CASRDRAYEQYF.